Listed below are T cell receptor beta chains from one sample, sequenced in a study of shared clonotypes between healthy human individuals. TCRdb's copy holds only in-frame clones and misses some; the assay was immunoSEQ multiplex PCR. The sample lists millions of clones; approximately 94% were seen once. Sequencing was done on a sample of naive CD4+ T cells sorted from blood. The receptor source for this set is a man aged 18 to 29 in good health. The CDR3 runs from the conserved cysteine through the conserved F or W. Fields, in order: D gene, V gene, J gene, clone size, CDR3 DNA, CDR3 protein. The D gene is left open where the match is weak. Not all rows give a size; the values are once, few, many and, for expanded clones, a class.

TRBD1,TRBV5-4,TRBJ1-2,-,TGTGCCAGCAGCAACTACCGGGACAGGCCCTATGGCTACACCTTC,CASSNYRDRPYGYTF
-,TRBV20-1,TRBJ1-2,-,TGCAGTCTCCGGGCCGAGAAGGGCTACACCTTC,CSLRAEKGYTF
-,TRBV9,TRBJ1-2,-,TGTGCCAGCAGCGCAGACCGAGGGGGGGTGGCTAACTATGGCTACACCTTC,CASSADRGGVANYGYTF
TRBD1,TRBV28,TRBJ2-7,-,TGTGCCTCCCGGGACAGGGCCTACGAGCAGTACTTC,CASRDRAYEQYF
TRBD1,TRBV25-1,TRBJ1-1,-,TGTGCCAGCACCCCCAGCGGAGACAGGGGGCGCGTCACTGAAGCTTTCTTT,CASTPSGDRGRVTEAFF
TRBD1,TRBV30,TRBJ2-2,-,TGTGCCTGCCCCGACAGGGAAAGGGCCGGGGAGCTGTTTTTT,CACPDRERAGELFF
-,TRBV6-6,TRBJ1-3,-,TGTGCCAGCAGTTACTCAATGGTTACCATATATTTT,CASSYSMVTIYF
TRBD1,TRBV9,TRBJ1-2,few,TGTGCCAGCAGCGTGTGGGACAGCGGGGATGGCTACACCTTC,CASSVWDSGDGYTF
-,TRBV7-9,TRBJ1-1,-,TGTGCCAGCAGCCCAATCCCGTCCGGTCAGGGGATGGGTGAAGCTTTCTTT,CASSPIPSGQGMGEAFF
-,TRBV19,TRBJ2-1,-,TGTGCCAGTAGAAGGGAGTACTCCTACAATGAGCAGTTCTTC,CASRREYSYNEQFF